This T cell receptor (beta chain) derives from a study of blood T cell repertoires in COVID-19. In the study's own analysis: Amplification of reference gene primers was used by the study to estimate nucleated cell counts. Measured with immunoSEQ multiplex PCR; TCRdb has only the in-frame clones, and not every one. The DNA gave D and trimming, while V, J and clone size come from that table. The profile shows hundreds of thousands of clones, 85% to 90% of them singletons. Germline CDR1 is SGHTA and CDR2 is FQGTGA. The ends were cut back, 8 bases at V and 0 bases at J, with 5 bases in the middle. CDR3 length: 13 residues.

The material sequenced was peripheral blood. The TCR sequence derives from a woman aged 70-85 years with COVID-19, enrolled during active disease. J is TRBJ2-6 and V is TRBV7-3, with a possible D match to TRBD2 (5 bases). This chain's CDR3 is CASRDSGANVLTF. As DNA, the CDR3 is TGTGCCAGCCGGGACTCTGGGGCCAACGTCCTGACTTTC.